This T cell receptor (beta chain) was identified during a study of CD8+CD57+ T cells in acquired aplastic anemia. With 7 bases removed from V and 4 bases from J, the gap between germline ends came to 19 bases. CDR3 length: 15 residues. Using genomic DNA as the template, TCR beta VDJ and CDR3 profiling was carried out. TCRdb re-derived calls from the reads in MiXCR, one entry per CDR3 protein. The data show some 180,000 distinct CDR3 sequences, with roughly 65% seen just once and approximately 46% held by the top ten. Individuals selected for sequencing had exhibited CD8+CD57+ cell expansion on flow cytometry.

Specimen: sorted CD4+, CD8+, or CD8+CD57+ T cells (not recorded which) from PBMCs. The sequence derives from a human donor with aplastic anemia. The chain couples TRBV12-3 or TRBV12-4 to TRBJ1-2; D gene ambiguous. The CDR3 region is CASTQSPVITYGYTF. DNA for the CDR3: TGTGCCAGCACACAGAGCCCGGTGATCACCTATGGCTACACCTTC.